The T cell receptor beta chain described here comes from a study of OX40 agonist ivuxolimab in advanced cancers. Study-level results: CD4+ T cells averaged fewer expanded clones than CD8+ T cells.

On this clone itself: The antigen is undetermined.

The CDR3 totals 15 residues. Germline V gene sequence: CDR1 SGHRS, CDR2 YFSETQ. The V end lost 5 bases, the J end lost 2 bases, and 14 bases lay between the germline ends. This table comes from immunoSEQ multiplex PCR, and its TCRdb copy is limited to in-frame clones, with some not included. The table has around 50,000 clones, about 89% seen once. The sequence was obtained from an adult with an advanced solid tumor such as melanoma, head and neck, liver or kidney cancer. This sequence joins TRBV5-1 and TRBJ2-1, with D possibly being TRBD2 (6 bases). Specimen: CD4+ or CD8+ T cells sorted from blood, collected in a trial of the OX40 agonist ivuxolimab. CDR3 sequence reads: CASRVGGFTYNEQFF. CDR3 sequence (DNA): TGCGCCAGCAGAGTCGGGGGATTTACCTACAATGAGCAGTTCTTC.